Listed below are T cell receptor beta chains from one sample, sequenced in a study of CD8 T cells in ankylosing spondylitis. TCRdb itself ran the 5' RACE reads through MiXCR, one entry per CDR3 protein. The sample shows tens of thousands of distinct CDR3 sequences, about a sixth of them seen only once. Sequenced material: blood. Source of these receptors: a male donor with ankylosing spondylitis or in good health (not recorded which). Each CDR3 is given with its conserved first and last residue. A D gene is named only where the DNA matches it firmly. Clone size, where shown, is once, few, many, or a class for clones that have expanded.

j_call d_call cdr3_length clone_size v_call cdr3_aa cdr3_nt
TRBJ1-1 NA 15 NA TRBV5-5 CASSLDGKVNTEAFF TGTGCCAGCAGCTTGGATGGGAAGGTGAACACTGAAGCTTTCTTT
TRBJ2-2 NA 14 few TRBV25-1 CASSAPANTGELFF TGTGCCAGCAGTGCCCCAGCAAACACCGGGGAGCTGTTTTTT
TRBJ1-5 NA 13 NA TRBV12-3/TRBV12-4 CASSFRGNQPQHF TGTGCCAGCAGTTTCCGGGGCAATCAGCCCCAGCATTTT
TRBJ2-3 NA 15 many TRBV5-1 CASSLEGHSTDTQYF TGCGCCAGCAGCTTGGAGGGACATAGCACAGATACGCAGTATTTT
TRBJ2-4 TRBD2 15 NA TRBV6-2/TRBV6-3 CASSRGLAGENIQYF TGTGCCAGCAGCCGGGGACTAGCGGGAGAAAACATTCAGTACTTC
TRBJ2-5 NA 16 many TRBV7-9 CASSSPRGARMGTQYF TGTGCCAGCAGCAGCCCGAGGGGGGCCCGGATGGGGACCCAGTACTTC
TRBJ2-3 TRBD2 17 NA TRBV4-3 CASSQVAGLAGKRTQYF TGCGCCAGCAGCCAGGTTGCTGGACTAGCGGGGAAGAGGACGCAGTATTTT
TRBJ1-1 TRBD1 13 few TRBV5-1 CASSFDRGTEAFF TGCGCCAGCAGCTTCGACAGGGGGACTGAAGCTTTCTTT
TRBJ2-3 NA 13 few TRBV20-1 CSASLRGTDTQYF TGCAGTGCTAGCCTTAGGGGCACAGATACGCAGTATTTT
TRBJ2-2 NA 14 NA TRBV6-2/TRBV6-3 CASSYTTNTGELFF TGTGCCAGCAGTTACACCACCAACACCGGGGAGCTGTTTTTT
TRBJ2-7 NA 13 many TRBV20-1 CSATLRGYGEQYF TGCAGTGCAACTCTTCGGGGGTACGGCGAGCAGTACTTC
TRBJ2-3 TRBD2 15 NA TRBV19 CASSSSGGSTDTQYF TGTGCCAGTAGTAGTAGCGGGGGAAGCACAGATACGCAGTATTTT
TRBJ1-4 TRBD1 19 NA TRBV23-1 CASSQATGSKAEANEKLFF TGCGCCAGCAGTCAAGCGACAGGGTCCAAGGCGGAGGCTAATGAAAAACTGTTTTTT
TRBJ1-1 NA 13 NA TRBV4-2 CASSLERGTEAFF TGTGCCAGCAGCCTAGAGAGGGGTACTGAAGCTTTCTTT
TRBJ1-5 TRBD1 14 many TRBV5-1 CASRQGIGNQPQHF TGCGCCAGCAGACAGGGGATTGGCAATCAGCCCCAGCATTTT
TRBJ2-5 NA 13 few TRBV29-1 CSVEGLEMETQYF TGCAGCGTTGAGGGCCTTGAGATGGAGACCCAGTACTTC